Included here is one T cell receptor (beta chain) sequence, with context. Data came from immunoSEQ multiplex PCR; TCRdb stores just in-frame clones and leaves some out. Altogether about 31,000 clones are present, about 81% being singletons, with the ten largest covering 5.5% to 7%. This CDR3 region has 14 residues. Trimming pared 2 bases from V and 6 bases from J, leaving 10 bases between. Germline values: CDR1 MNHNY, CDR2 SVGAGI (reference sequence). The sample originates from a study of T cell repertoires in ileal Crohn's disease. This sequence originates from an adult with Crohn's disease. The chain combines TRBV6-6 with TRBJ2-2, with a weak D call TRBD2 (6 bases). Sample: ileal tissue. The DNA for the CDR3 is TGTGCCAGCAGTTACCACGGGGAGGCCGGGGAGCTGTTTTTT. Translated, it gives CASSYHGEAGELFF.